Given below is one T cell receptor (beta chain) in context. These data belong to a study of blood T cells in healthy people across ages. The CDR3 runs to 18 residues. Trimming took 6 bases from V and 7 from J; bases not matched to a gene: 17. CDR1 is MNHEY and CDR2 is SVGAGI in the germline V gene. The second PCR ran 7 to 11 cycles with a sample-barcoded 5' primer and J-beta primers. TCRdb redid the calling of the 5' RACE reads with MiXCR, one entry per CDR3 protein. This sample carries 1.8 million or so distinct CDR3 sequences, about two fifths of them seen once, and the ten largest clones take approximately 22%.

V gene TRBV6-5 combines with J gene TRBJ2-1, with 11 nucleotides matching TRBD2. The sample consisted of blood. The receptor was isolated from a human donor in good health. CDR3 protein: CASRYRLAGPPVINEQFF. DNA of the CDR3: TGTGCCAGCAGATACCGACTAGCGGGGCCACCCGTAATAAATGAGCAGTTCTTC.